The rows below give T cell receptor beta chains drawn from one sample of a study of shared clonotypes between healthy human individuals. Generated by immunoSEQ multiplex PCR, the TCRdb table keeps only in-frame clones and is missing some. The profile shows about 980,000 clones, 60% to 85% of them singletons. Sequenced sample: memory CD4+ T cells sorted from blood. The origin of the receptors is a man aged 18 to 29 in good health. Both conserved end residues are trimmed from each CDR3.

J: TRBJ2-7
V: TRBV29-1
CDR3: SVADTYEQY

J: TRBJ2-3
V: TRBV9
CDR3: ASSVEGNAMGTDTQY

J: -
V: TRBV2
CDR3: ASSENMNSYEQY

J: TRBJ2-1
V: TRBV6-4
CDR3: ASSEQDRASNEQF

J: TRBJ2-3
V: TRBV5-1
CDR3: ASRAGGSTDTQY

J: TRBJ2-1
V: TRBV2
CDR3: ASRPGTGFYNEQF

J: TRBJ2-2
V: TRBV19
CDR3: ASSIEDRGFTGELF

J: TRBJ2-3
V: TRBV15
CDR3: ATSRDPTDTQY

J: TRBJ1-6
V: TRBV19
CDR3: ASGDRLNSPLH

J: TRBJ1-3
V: TRBV7-2
CDR3: ASSSGSGRDGNTIY

J: TRBJ1-4
V: TRBV6-5
CDR3: ASSYHGLNEKLF

J: TRBJ1-1
V: TRBV5-1
CDR3: ASSTQGVNTEAF

J: TRBJ2-3
V: TRBV2
CDR3: ASSGGVGKTGLGTDTQY

J: TRBJ2-5
V: TRBV2
CDR3: ASRKETGSETQY

J: TRBJ1-2
V: TRBV5-1
CDR3: ASSLSNQNYGYT

J: TRBJ1-3
V: TRBV6-6
CDR3: ASSPQTNTIY

J: TRBJ1-3
V: TRBV7-2
CDR3: ASSSTGHAGNTIY

J: TRBJ2-1
V: TRBV2
CDR3: ASKRSVAGGDEQF

J: TRBJ1-4
V: TRBV5-6
CDR3: ASSLAGGGDEKLF

J: TRBJ1-4
V: TRBV7-9
CDR3: ASGTGTGYEKLF

J: TRBJ1-6
V: TRBV5-1
CDR3: ASSSLAIGDNSPLH

J: TRBJ1-1
V: TRBV10-3
CDR3: AISWGGGDEAF

J: TRBJ2-1
V: TRBV7-7
CDR3: ASSLGDEQF

J: TRBJ2-1
V: TRBV10-3
CDR3: AISEFPPRGSYNEQF

J: TRBJ1-1
V: TRBV25-1
CDR3: ASSPSQMNTEAF

J: TRBJ2-7
V: TRBV30
CDR3: AWGHREQY

J: TRBJ1-2
V: TRBV25-1
CDR3: ASSASSGTGEVGYT

J: TRBJ2-3
V: TRBV5-1
CDR3: ASSVSGGWADTQY